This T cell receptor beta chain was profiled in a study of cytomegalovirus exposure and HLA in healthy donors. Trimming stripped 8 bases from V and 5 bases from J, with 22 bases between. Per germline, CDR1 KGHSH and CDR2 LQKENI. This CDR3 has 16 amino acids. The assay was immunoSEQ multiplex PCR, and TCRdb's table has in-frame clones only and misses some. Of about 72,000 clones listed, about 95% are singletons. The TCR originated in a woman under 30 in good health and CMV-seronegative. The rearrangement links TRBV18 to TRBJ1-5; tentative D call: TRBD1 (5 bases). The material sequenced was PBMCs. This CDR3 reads CASPESPSKGDQPQHF. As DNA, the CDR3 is TGTGCCAGCCCGGAGAGTCCATCAAAAGGGGATCAGCCCCAGCATTTT.